This paragraph covers one TCR beta chain sequence. Its antigen is unknown. This sample was included in a study of early T cells in non-severe SARS-CoV-2 infection. Study-wide context: Unsorted whole blood bulk RNA was sequenced, with unpaired chains. Study results and limitations: There was a bias toward anti-spike CD8 responses in VDJdb matching, which missed private and CD4 specificities.

The CDR3 extends over 16 amino acids. Germline trimming cut 0 bases from V and 5 bases from J; bases unmatched to any gene: 8. Germline CDR1 SGHRS, CDR2 YFSETQ. Attached unique molecular identifiers marked individual cDNA molecules. TCRdb itself ran the 5' RACE reads through MiXCR, one entry per CDR3 protein. Counted here are about 130,000 distinct CDR3 sequences, more than 12% occurring once; the ten biggest clones make up 21%. This receptor was obtained from an adult who was a healthcare worker with PCR-confirmed SARS-CoV-2 infection or an uninfected control (not recorded which). The chain recombines TRBV5-1 with TRBJ2-7; TRBD1 agrees at 10 bases. Material for sequencing was whole blood. CDR3 sequence reads: CASSLGSGTGAHEQYF. The CDR3 nucleotides read TGCGCCAGCAGCTTGGGTTCCGGGACAGGGGCCCACGAGCAGTACTTC. Full variable domain (rest looked up from reference TRBV5-1 and TRBJ2-7): KAGVTQTPRYLIKTRGQQVTLSCSPISGHRSVSWYQQTPGQGLQFLFEYFSETQRNKGNFPGRFSGRQFSNSRSEMNVSTLELGDSALYLCASSLGSGTGAHEQYFGPGTRLTVT.